The TCR beta chain under discussion was sequenced for a study of T cell responses to AZD1222 COVID-19 vaccine. Overall study results and limits: It was only a handful of AZD1222 recipients who were seropositive at baseline. Donor demographics were predominantly white British with a female majority; clonal diversity may be underestimated. Researchers took repertoire samples only after the peak T cell response had come.

Turning to this clone: Its antigen is still unknown.

The analysis combined second doses at about 4 or about 12 weeks. The CDR3 has 15 amino acids. Germline V gene sequence: CDR1 SGHNT, CDR2 YYREEE (reference sequence). V lost 2 bases and J 2 bases, leaving 13 bases between the germline ends. Libraries were prepared by immunoSEQ multiplex PCR; TCRdb keeps only in-frame clonotypes and omits some of them. This table has 120,000 to 150,000 clones, approximately 90% appearing once. The receptor's source is an adult who received the AZD1222 COVID-19 vaccine. The sample consisted of peripheral blood, taken 28 days after the second AZD1222 dose. The V and J genes are TRBV5-4 and TRBJ2-5; D possibly corresponds to TRBD1 (6 bases). CDR3 in DNA: TGTGCCAGCAGCTTAGACCAGGGGATACAAGAGACCCAGTACTTC. Amino acids: CASSLDQGIQETQYF.